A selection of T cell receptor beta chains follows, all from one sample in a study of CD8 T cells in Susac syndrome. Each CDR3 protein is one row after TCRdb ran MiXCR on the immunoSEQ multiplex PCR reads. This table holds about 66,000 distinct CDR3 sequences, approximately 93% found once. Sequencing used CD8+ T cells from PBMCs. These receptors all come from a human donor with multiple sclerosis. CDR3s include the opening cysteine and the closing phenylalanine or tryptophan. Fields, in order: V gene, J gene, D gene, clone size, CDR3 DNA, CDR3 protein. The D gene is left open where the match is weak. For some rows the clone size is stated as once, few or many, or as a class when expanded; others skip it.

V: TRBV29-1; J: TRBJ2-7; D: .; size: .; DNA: TGCAGCGTTGAAACTGAAGGTGGCAGGGCGTACGAGCAGTACTTC; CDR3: CSVETEGGRAYEQYF
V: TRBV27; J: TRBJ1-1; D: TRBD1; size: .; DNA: TGTGCCAGCAGTCAACGCCAAGACAGGGGGACTGAAGCTTTCTTT; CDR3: CASSQRQDRGTEAFF
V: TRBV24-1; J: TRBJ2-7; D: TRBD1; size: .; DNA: TGTGCCACCAGTGATACCCCCGGGACAGCATTTTCCTACGAGCAGTACTTC; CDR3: CATSDTPGTAFSYEQYF
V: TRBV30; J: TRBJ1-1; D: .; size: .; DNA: TGTGCCTGGAGGGTCCCGGCATTAGGGGGGGTGGTGGGGAACACTGAAGCTTTCTTT; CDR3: CAWRVPALGGVVGNTEAFF
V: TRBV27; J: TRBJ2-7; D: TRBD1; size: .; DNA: TGTGCCAGCAGTCAGGGACAGGGACCCTACGAGCAGTACTTC; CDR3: CASSQGQGPYEQYF
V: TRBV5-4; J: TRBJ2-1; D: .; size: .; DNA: TGTGCCAGCAGCTTGAGGGGTTATGAGCAGTTCTTC; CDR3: CASSLRGYEQFF
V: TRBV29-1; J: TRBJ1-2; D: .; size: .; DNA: TGCAGCGTGGGCCAAGAGGGCTTGACTTATGGCTACACCTTC; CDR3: CSVGQEGLTYGYTF
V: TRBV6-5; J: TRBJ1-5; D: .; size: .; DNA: TGTGCCAGCAGTTACACGGCGGCGGTGAATCAGCCCCAGCATTTT; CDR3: CASSYTAAVNQPQHF
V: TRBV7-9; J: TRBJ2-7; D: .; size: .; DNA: TGTGCCAGCAGCCCAGGGTGGGGCGAGCAGTACTTC; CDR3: CASSPGWGEQYF
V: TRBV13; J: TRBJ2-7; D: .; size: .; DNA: TGTGCCAGCAGCTCCCTGACCGCTACGGAGCAGTACTTC; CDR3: CASSSLTATEQYF
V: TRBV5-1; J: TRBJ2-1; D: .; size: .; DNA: TGCGCCAGCAGCTGGGAGCGGGAGCAGTTCTTC; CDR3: CASSWEREQFF
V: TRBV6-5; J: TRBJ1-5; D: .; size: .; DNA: TGTGCCAGCAGTTACACAGGCGAATACAATCAGCCCCAGCATTTT; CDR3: CASSYTGEYNQPQHF
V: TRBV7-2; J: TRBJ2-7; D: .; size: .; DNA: TGTGCCAGCAGCGGCCGGCTAGCCAGCTCCTACGAGCAGTACTTC; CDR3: CASSGRLASSYEQYF
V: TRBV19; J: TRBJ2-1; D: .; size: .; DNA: TGTGCCAGTAGTATCTCGGATGAGCAGTTCTTC; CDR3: CASSISDEQFF
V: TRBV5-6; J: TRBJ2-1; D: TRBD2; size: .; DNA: TGTGCCAGCAGCTTGGAAGGGGACTATGACAATGAGCAGTTCTTC; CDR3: CASSLEGDYDNEQFF
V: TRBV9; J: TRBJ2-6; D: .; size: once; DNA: TGTGCCAGCAGCGTAAATCGCGTAAACTCTGGGGCCAACGTCCTGACTTTC; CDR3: CASSVNRVNSGANVLTF
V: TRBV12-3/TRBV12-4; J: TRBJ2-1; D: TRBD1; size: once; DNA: TGTGCCAGCAGTCGACCGGACAGGGAACTCGATGAGCAGTTCTTC; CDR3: CASSRPDRELDEQFF
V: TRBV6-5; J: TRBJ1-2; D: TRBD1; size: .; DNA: TGTGCCAGCAAACCCGTCGGAGGGGGCGGCTACACCTTC; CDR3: CASKPVGGGGYTF
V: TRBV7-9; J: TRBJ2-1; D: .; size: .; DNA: TGTGCCAGCAGCTTAGTAGACAATGAGCAGTTCTTC; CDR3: CASSLVDNEQFF
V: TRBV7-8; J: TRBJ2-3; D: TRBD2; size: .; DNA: TGTGCCAGCAGCTTAGAACTAGCGGACACAGATACGCAGTATTTT; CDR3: CASSLELADTDTQYF
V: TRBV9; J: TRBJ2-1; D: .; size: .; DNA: TGTGCCAGCAGCGTATCCGGGAGCCACTACAATGAGCAGTTCTTC; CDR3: CASSVSGSHYNEQFF
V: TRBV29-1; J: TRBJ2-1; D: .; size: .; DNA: TGCAGCGCAAGAGCCGGACAGCCTGACCGCTCCTACAATGAGCAGTTCTTC; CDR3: CSARAGQPDRSYNEQFF
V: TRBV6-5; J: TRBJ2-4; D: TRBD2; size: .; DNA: TGTGCCAGCAGTTACTCGACTCTAGCGGACATTCAGTACTTC; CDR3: CASSYSTLADIQYF
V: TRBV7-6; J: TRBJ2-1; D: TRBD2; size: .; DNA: TGTGCCAGCAGCTTAACGCGGGGGGGTGGAAATGAGCAGTTCTTC; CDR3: CASSLTRGGGNEQFF
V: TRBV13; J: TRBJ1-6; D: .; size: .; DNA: TGTGCCAGCAGCTTCGAGGGTTTTGGAGAGAATTATAATTCACCCCTCCACTTT; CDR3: CASSFEGFGENYNSPLHF
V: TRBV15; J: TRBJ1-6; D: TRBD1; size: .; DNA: TGTGCCACCAGCACGGGACAGAACTCACCCCTCCACTTT; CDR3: CATSTGQNSPLHF
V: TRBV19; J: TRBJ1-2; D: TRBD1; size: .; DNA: TGTGCCAGTAGTAATGGACAGGGAAACTCTGGCTACACCTTC; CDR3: CASSNGQGNSGYTF
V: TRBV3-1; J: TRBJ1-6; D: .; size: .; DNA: TGTGCCAGCAGCCAAGATAGGCCAGTTAATAATTCACCCCTCCACTTT; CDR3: CASSQDRPVNNSPLHF
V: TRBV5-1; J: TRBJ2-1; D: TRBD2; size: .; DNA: TGCGCCAGCAGCTTGGGGACTAGGGTTGAGCAGTTCTTC; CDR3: CASSLGTRVEQFF
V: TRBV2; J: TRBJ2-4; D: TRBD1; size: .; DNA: TGTGCCAGCAGGACGACAGGGTACCTTGGGGACATTCAGTACTTC; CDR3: CASRTTGYLGDIQYF
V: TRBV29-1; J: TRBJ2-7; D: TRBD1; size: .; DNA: TGCAGCGTTGAAGATACCCGGACAGGACTCTACTACGAGCAGTACTTC; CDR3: CSVEDTRTGLYYEQYF
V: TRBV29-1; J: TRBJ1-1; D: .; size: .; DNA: TGCAGCGTTGATCGCGGGGGGAACACTGAAGCTTTCTTT; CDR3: CSVDRGGNTEAFF
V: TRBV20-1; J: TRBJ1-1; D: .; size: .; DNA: TGCAGTGCTACAGGACCAGCGAACACTGAAGCTTTCTTT; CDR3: CSATGPANTEAFF
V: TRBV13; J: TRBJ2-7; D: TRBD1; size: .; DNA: TGTGCCAGCAGCTCGGGACAGGCGCTCTACGAGCAGTACTTC; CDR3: CASSSGQALYEQYF
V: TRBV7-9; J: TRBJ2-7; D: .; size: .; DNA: TGTGCCAGCAGCTTAAATCGCAGGGGGGACGAGCAGTACTTC; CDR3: CASSLNRRGDEQYF
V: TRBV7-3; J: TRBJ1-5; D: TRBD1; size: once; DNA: TGTGCCAGCAGCTTCGGACAGGATCAGCCCCAGCATTTT; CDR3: CASSFGQDQPQHF
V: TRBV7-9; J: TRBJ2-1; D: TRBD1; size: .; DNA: TGTGCCAGCAGCCTATGGGACAGGGGGACCCCTGAGCAGTTCTTC; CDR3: CASSLWDRGTPEQFF
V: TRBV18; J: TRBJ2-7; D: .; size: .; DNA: TGTGCCAGCTCACATGAACACTACGAGCAGTACTTC; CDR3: CASSHEHYEQYF
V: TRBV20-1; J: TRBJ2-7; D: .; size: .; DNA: TGCAGTGCTAGGGACGGCTCCTACGAGCAGTACTTC; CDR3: CSARDGSYEQYF
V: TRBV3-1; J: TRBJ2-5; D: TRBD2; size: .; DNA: TGTGCCAGCAGCCAGCAGCGGGACCCGCAAGAGACCCAGTACTTC; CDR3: CASSQQRDPQETQYF
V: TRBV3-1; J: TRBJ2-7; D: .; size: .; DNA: TGTGCCAGCAGCCAAGTGGCCGTACCAAGCGAGCAGTACTTC; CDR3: CASSQVAVPSEQYF
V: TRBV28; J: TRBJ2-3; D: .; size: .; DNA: TGTGCCACCCTACGGCGGGGAGCAGATACGCAGTATTTT; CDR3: CATLRRGADTQYF
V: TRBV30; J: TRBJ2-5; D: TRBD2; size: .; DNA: TGTGCCTGGACGGGACTAGCGGATCAAGAGACCCAGTACTTC; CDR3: CAWTGLADQETQYF
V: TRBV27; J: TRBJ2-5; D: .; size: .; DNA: TGTGCCAGCAGGACCGGCGGGTCTTTTGAGACCCAGTACTTC; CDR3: CASRTGGSFETQYF
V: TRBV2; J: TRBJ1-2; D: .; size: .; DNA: TGTGCCAGCAGTGAGCCGTGGGGGGCACCACTCAACTATGGCTACACCTTC; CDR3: CASSEPWGAPLNYGYTF
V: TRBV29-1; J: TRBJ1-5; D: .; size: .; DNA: TGCAGCGTTGAAGAGGACTCAAGTCAGCCCCAGCATTTT; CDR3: CSVEEDSSQPQHF
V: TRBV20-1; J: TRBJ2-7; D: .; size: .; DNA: TGCAGTGCCAACGGGGACTTGACCTACGAGCAGTACTTC; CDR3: CSANGDLTYEQYF